These 19 T cell receptor beta chains were sequenced from one sample in a study of control samples from healthy donors and cancer patients (TCRdb year 2020). Libraries were built with the immunoSEQ multiplex PCR assay. TCRdb limited this immuneACCESS table to in-frame rearrangements with V and J called. A share of clones is missing; checked studies link under half to unresolved V genes, and the rest is unexplained. This sample gives around 70,000 clones in total; about 95% of them show up just once. Together, the top ten hold 2.8% of the sample. The sequenced material came from blood. The receptors shown here come from a woman under 40 in good health.

This clone was detected only a few times. The rearrangement uses TRBV5-4 and TRBJ2-1; TRBD2 matches 9 bases. The V gene's germline CDR1 is SGHNT and CDR2 YYREEE (reference sequence). V gave up 4 bases and J gave up 6 bases; unmatched junction bases: 8. This CDR3 spans 15 amino acids. The CDR3 DNA is TGTGCCAGCAGCCTCCGGGGCGGGGGGGGCAATGAGCAGTTCTTC. Amino acids: CASSLRGGGGNEQFF.

This chain joins TRBV29-1 and TRBJ2-1, with 12 bases lining up with TRBD1. V was clipped by 8 bases and J by 9 bases; unmatched bases: 11. The CDR3 is 14 residues long. CDR1 is SQVTM, CDR2 ANQGSEA, per germline. The CDR3 protein is CSHDRDRGHVEQFF. The CDR3 bases are TGCAGCCACGATCGGGACAGGGGGCATGTTGAGCAGTTCTTC.

The chain has TRBV30 and TRBJ1-5; D is possibly TRBD1 (5 bases). The CDR3 totals 12 residues. Germline values: CDR1 GTSNPN, CDR2 SVGIG (reference sequence). CDR3 sequence (DNA): TGTGCTTGGGGCAGCACCAATCAGCCCCAGCATTTT. It is translated as CAWGSTNQPQHF.

The chain recombines TRBV6-6 with TRBJ2-7, with 10 bases matching TRBD1. The ends lost 6 bases at V and 5 bases at J; junction bases unmatched: 10. Germline-derived CDR1 and CDR2 are MNHNY and SVGAGI (reference sequence). The CDR3 length is 15 residues. Here the CDR3 reads CASSDPGTGVHEQYV. The DNA of the CDR3 is TGTGCCAGCAGCGACCCCGGGACAGGGGTCCACGAGCAGTACGTC.

V is TRBV12-3 or TRBV12-4 and J is TRBJ2-1; D gene uncertain. Trimming stripped 3 bases from V and 6 bases from J, with 6 bases between. The CDR3 runs to 12 residues. The CDR3 is CASSLTVNEQFF. CDR3 DNA: TGTGCCAGCAGTTTGACGGTCAATGAGCAGTTCTTC.

The chain has TRBV2 and TRBJ2-2; 8 nucleotides match TRBD2. The CDR3 totals 15 residues. Germline V gives CDR1 SNHLY, CDR2 FYNNEI. V shed 6 bases and J 0 bases; nucleotides not matched to a gene: 3. The CDR3 sequence is CASRPGLANTGELFF. CDR3 sequence (DNA): TGTGCCAGCAGGCCGGGACTAGCGAACACCGGGGAGCTGTTTTTT.

V and J are TRBV6-5 and TRBJ1-5; D gene uncertain. CDR3 length equals 14 residues. Germline V gene lookup returns CDR1 MNHEY and CDR2 SVGAGI. The V gene lost 9 bases and the J gene lost 0 bases, with 12 bases spanning the gap. CDR3 coding DNA: TGTGCCAGAGGGAGGGATTTTAGCAATCAGCCCCAGCATTTT. It encodes CARGRDFSNQPQHF.

The J gene is TRBJ1-1, the V gene TRBV6-6, with no clear D. The CDR3 loop spans 11 amino acids. The germline gives CDR1 MNHNY, CDR2 SVGAGI (reference sequence). With 7 bases removed from V and 3 bases from J, the gap between germline ends came to 6 bases. The CDR3 sequence: CASTGYTEAFF. The CDR3 bases are TGTGCCAGCACGGGATACACTGAAGCTTTCTTT.

This rearrangement joins TRBV5-1 to TRBJ2-3; TRBD2 matches 8 bases. The CDR3 runs to 14 residues. Germline values: CDR1 SGHRS, CDR2 YFSETQ. V lost 0 bases and J lost 8; bases outside the gene matches: 5. CDR3 bases: TGCGCCAGCAGCTTGGCCTCACTAGCGGCTACGCAGTATTTT. Protein sequence: CASSLASLAATQYF.

J is TRBJ1-1 and V is TRBV6-1; the D gene is possibly TRBD1 (6 bases). V lost 3 bases, J lost 7 bases, and 15 bases lay in between. This CDR3 comprises 14 residues. From germline, CDR1 is MNHNS and CDR2 SASEGT. This chain's CDR3 is CASSDLGAWDEAFF. The CDR3 DNA sequence: TGTGCCAGCAGTGATCTGGGGGCTTGGGATGAAGCTTTCTTT.

This rearrangement joins TRBV10-1 to TRBJ2-3; D may be TRBD2 (5 bases). Germline CDR1 reads WNHNN; CDR2 reads SYGVQD (reference sequence). The CDR3 consists of 12 residues. The ends were cut back, 3 bases at V and 8 bases at J, with 9 bases in the middle. CDR3 sequence: CASSDGAGTQYF. The CDR3 DNA reads TGCGCCAGCAGTGATGGTGCGGGTACGCAGTATTTT.

This chain connects TRBV5-1 to TRBJ1-2, with no clear D. CDR3 length: 13 amino acids. In germline, CDR1 is SGHRS, CDR2 YFSETQ. V was trimmed by 4 bases and J by 2 bases, leaving 9 bases between them. The CDR3 DNA reads as TGCGCCAGCAGCCCTTTGGCGAACTATGGCTACACCTTC. It codes for CASSPLANYGYTF.

The V gene is TRBV12-3 or TRBV12-4, the J gene TRBJ2-3; no definite D call. This CDR3 region has 13 residues. Trimming removed 2 bases from V and 4 bases from J, with 7 bases in between. The CDR3 loop reads CASSLKGPDTQYF. Here the CDR3 DNA reads TGTGCCAGCAGTTTAAAAGGGCCAGATACGCAGTATTTT.

This rearrangement joins TRBV5-8 to TRBJ1-6, with 7 bases fitting TRBD1. The J segment lost 10 bases and the V segment lost 4 bases, leaving 5 bases of the junction unmatched. This CDR3 comprises 13 residues. CDR1 is SGHTS and CDR2 is YDEGEE in the germline V gene. The CDR3 bases are TGTGCCAGCAGCAAGGACAGGTACTCACCCCTCCACTTT. This encodes CASSKDRYSPLHF.

The gene calls are TRBV28 and TRBJ1-2, with 8 bases identical to TRBD1. V shed 6 bases and J 5 bases; nucleotides not matched to a gene: 2. Germline V gives CDR1 MDHEN, CDR2 SYDVKM. This CDR3 contains 12 residues. CDR3 amino acids: CASSQGAYGYTF. The CDR3 region has the DNA TGTGCCAGCAGCCAGGGGGCTTATGGCTACACCTTC.

CDR3 sequence reads: CASSQAGFGYTF. CDR3 coding DNA: TGCGCCAGCAGCCAAGCAGGGTTTGGCTACACCTTC. The V call is TRBV4-1, the J call TRBJ1-2; the D gene is possibly TRBD1 (5 bases). CDR1 and CDR2 (germline): MGHRA, YSYEKL. The CDR3 length is 12 residues. The germline V and J ends were trimmed by 1 base and 7 bases, with 7 bases remaining between them.

The V gene is TRBV30, the J gene TRBJ1-4; the match to TRBD1 covers 7 bases. Per the germline V gene, CDR1 is GTSNPN and CDR2 is SVGIG (reference sequence). The CDR3 covers 16 residues. V gave up 2 bases and J gave up 9 bases; unmatched junction bases: 15. In nucleotides, the CDR3 is TGTGCCTGGAGTCGAGACTCCAACAGGGGCCGGCAAAAACTGTTTTTT. Amino acid sequence: CAWSRDSNRGRQKLFF. The full variable domain, with the rest looked up from reference TRBV30 and TRBJ1-4, is SQTIHQWPATLVQPVGSPLSLECTVEGTSNPNLYWYRQAAGRGLQLLFYSVGIGQISSEVPQNLSASRPQDRQFILSSKKLLLSDSGFYLCAWSRDSNRGRQKLFFGSGTQLSVL.

This clone was recorded once. The V and J genes are TRBV29-1 and TRBJ1-1, with TRBD1 as a possible D gene (6 bases). Trimming removed 4 bases from V and 0 bases from J, with 9 bases in between. The CDR3 extends over 13 amino acids. The V gene's germline CDR1 is SQVTM and CDR2 ANQGSEA. CDR3 sequence: CSVGGLMNTEAFF. As DNA, the CDR3 is TGCAGCGTTGGGGGGCTTATGAACACTGAAGCTTTCTTT.

The chain combines TRBV6-5 with TRBJ1-5, with D possibly matching TRBD1 (5 bases). The CDR3 is 15 residues long. The germline V gene encodes CDR1 MNHEY and CDR2 SVGAGI. Trimming pared 7 bases from V and 4 bases from J, leaving 17 bases between. CDR3 coding DNA: TGTGCCAGCAAAACCGGGACCCAGTTTAATCAGCCCCAGCATTTT. Its protein product is CASKTGTQFNQPQHF.